This T cell receptor (beta chain) is drawn from a study of T-cell memory formation after mild COVID-19. Background on the study: TCR clusters showed largely donor specificity.

MiXCR was run by TCRdb on the 5' RACE reads, yielding one entry per CDR3 protein. The table includes about 310,000 distinct CDR3 sequences, 15% to 20% detected once. Regarding the study as a whole: A second wave expanding day 15 to 37 was CD4+-biased; contracting clones were balanced. Memory sampled before infection contained some responding clones, suggesting cross-reactive memory joined. CD4+ contracting clones were found mainly in CM and EM, and CD8+ ones in EMRA.

This clonotype was seen a few times. The target antigen is unknown. J was trimmed by 1 base and V by 2 bases; bases with no gene match: 3. The germline gives CDR1 MNHEY, CDR2 SVGAGI. The CDR3 totals 15 residues. Material for sequencing was PBMCs or a T cell subset sorted from them (not recorded which). The source is a man aged 18 to 30 who had mild COVID-19 (a few samples of this study predate the infection). Cell type and time point are not known. The chain links TRBV6-5 to TRBJ2-3; 7 positions agree with TRBD1. CDR3 sequence: CASSYPGQGTDTQYF. CDR3 DNA: TGTGCCAGCAGTTACCCCGGACAGGGCACAGATACGCAGTATTTT.